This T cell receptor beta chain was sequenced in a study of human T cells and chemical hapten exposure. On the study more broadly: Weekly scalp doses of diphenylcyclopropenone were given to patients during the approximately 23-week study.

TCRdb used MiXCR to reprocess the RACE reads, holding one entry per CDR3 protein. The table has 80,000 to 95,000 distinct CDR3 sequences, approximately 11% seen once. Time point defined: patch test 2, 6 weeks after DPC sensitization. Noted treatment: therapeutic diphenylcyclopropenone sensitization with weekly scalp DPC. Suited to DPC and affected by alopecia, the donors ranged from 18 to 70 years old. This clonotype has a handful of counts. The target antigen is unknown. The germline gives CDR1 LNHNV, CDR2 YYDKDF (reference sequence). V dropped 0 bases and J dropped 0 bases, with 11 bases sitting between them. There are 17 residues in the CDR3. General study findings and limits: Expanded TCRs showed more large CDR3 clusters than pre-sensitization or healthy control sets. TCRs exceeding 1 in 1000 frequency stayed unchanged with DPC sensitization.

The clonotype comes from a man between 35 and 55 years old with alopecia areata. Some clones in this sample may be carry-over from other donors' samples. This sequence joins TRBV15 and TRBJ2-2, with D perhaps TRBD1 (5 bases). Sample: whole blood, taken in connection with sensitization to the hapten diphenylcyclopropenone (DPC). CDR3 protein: CATSRDRTSSNTGELFF. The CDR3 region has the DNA TGTGCCACCAGCAGAGACCGGACATCCTCGAACACCGGGGAGCTGTTTTTT. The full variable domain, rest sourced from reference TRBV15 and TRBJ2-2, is DAMVIQNPRYQVTQFGKPVTLSCSQTLNHNVMYWYQQKSSQAPKLLFHYYDKDFNNEADTPDNFQSRRPNTSFCFLDIRSPGLGDTAMYLCATSRDRTSSNTGELFFGEGSRLTVL.